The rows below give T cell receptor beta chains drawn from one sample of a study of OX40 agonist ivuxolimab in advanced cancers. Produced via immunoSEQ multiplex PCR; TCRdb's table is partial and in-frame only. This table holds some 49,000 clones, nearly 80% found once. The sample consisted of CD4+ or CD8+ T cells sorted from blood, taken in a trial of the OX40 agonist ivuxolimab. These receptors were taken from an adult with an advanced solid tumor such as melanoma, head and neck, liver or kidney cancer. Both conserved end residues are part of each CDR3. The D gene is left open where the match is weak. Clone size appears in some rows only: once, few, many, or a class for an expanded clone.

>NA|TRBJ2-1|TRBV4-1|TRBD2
TGCGCCAGCAGCCAAGATGGACTAGCGGTGAATGAGCAGTTCTTC
CASSQDGLAVNEQFF
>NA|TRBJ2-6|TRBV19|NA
TGTGCCAGTAGTATTTCGGCTGTAGGGGCCAACGTCCTGACTTTC
CASSISAVGANVLTF
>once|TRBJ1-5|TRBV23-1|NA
TGCGCCAGCACCTCAAACCCCGACCGGCGCCATAGCAATCAGCCCCAGCATTTT
CASTSNPDRRHSNQPQHF
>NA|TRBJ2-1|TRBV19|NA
TGTGCCAGTAGCCCGAACAATGAGCAGTTCTTC
CASSPNNEQFF
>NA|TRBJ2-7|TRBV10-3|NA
TGTGCCATCAGTGAGTCGACAGGAGCCTACGAGCAGTACTTC
CAISESTGAYEQYF
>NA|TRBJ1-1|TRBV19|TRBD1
TGTGCCAGTAGTATCACCCTTTACAGGGGGCGCGACACTGAAGCTTTCTTT
CASSITLYRGRDTEAFF
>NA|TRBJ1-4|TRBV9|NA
TGTGCCAGCAGCGGATGGGATAATGAAAAACTGTTTTTT
CASSGWDNEKLFF
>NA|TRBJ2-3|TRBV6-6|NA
TGTGCCAGCAGTTACGTTGACACAGATACGCAGTATTTT
CASSYVDTDTQYF
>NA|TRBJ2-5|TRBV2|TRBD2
TGTGCCAGCAGTGAAGGATTTACGGGAGGGTCAGGAGAGACCCAGTACTTC
CASSEGFTGGSGETQYF
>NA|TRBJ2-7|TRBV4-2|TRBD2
TGTGCCAGCAGCCAAGATTTTCTAGCGGAGAGCTCCTACGAGCAGTACTTC
CASSQDFLAESSYEQYF
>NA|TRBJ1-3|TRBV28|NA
TGTGCCAGCAGTACATACTTCTCTGGAAACACCATATATTTT
CASSTYFSGNTIYF
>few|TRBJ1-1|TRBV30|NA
TGTGCCTGGAGCCCACGATCCGAAGCTTTCTTT
CAWSPRSEAFF
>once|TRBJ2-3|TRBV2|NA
TGTGCCAGCAGACCCCAAGTAAATGGAGATACGCAGTATTTT
CASRPQVNGDTQYF
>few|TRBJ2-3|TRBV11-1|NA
TGTGCCACCAAACAGGGCCCTAGCACAGATACGCAGTATTTT
CATKQGPSTDTQYF
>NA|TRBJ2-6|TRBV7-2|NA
TGTGCCAGCAGCTTAAGAATTCTCGCTGGGTTCACTGGGGCCAACGTCCTGACTTTC
CASSLRILAGFTGANVLTF
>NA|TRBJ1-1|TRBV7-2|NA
TGTGCCAGCAGCACCCGGACAGTGAACACTGAAGCTTTCTTT
CASSTRTVNTEAFF
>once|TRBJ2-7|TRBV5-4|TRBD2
TGTGCCAGCAGCTTCGGGACTAGGAGCTCCTACGAGCAGTACTTC
CASSFGTRSSYEQYF
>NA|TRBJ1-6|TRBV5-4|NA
TGTGCCAGCAGCTCGCGGACGGGGAATTCACCCCTCCACTTT
CASSSRTGNSPLHF
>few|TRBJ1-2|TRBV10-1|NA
TGCGCCAGCAGTGAGTCGGGGTACTATGGCTACACCTTC
CASSESGYYGYTF
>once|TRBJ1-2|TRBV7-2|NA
TGTGCCAGCAGCCCGCAAAGGGGTAACTATGGCTACACCTTC
CASSPQRGNYGYTF
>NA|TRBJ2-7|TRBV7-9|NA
TGTGCCAGCATCGATATAGGACAGAGTTCCTCCTACGAGCAGTACTTC
CASIDIGQSSSYEQYF
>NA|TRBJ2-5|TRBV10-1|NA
TGCGCCAGCAGCCCGACAGGCCAAGAGACCCAGTACTTC
CASSPTGQETQYF
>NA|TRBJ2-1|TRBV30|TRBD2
TGTGCCTGCAGTTATCTACTAGCGCGTAATGAGCAGTTCTTC
CACSYLLARNEQFF
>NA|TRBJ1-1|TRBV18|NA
TGTGCCAGCTCCCCACGGGGGGGGGATTTGAACACTGAAGCTTTCTTT
CASSPRGGDLNTEAFF
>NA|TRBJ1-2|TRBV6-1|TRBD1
TGTGCCAGCAGACCCCGGACAGGGGGGAACTATGGCTACACCTTC
CASRPRTGGNYGYTF
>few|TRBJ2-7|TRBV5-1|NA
TGCGCCAGCAGCTTGAGGGCAACGACGGCGATTCACTTCTACGAGCAGTACTTC
CASSLRATTAIHFYEQYF
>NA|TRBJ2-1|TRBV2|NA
TGTGCCAGCAGTGTGACTAGAAATGAGCAGTTCTTC
CASSVTRNEQFF
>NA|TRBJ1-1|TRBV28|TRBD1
TGTGCCAGCAGGGGACAGACCGAAGCTTTCTTT
CASRGQTEAFF
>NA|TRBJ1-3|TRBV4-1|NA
TGCGCCAGCAGCCAATGGGGGCTTGAAGGAAACACCATATATTTT
CASSQWGLEGNTIYF
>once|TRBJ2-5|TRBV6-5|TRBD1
TGTGCCAGCAGTTACTACAACGACAGGGAAGAGACCCAGTACTTC
CASSYYNDREETQYF
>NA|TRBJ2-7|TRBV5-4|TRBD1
TGTGCCAGCAGCGCGACAGGGGGCCCCTACGAGCAGTACTTC
CASSATGGPYEQYF
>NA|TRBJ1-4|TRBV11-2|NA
TGTGCCAGCAGCCCCCTTTGGGCAGGCGGCTTGGAAAAACTGTTTTTT
CASSPLWAGGLEKLFF
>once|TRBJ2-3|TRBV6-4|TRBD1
TGTGCCAGCAGTGACTGCCGACAGGGGAAAACAGATACGCAGTATTTT
CASSDCRQGKTDTQYF
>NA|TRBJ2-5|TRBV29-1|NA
TGCAGCGCCCTCCGGACAGGGCGGGGGGAGACCCAGTACTTC
CSALRTGRGETQYF
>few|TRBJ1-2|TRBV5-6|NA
TGTGCCTCAAGTAGGGTCTTGGGCGGCTACACCTTC
CASSRVLGGYTF
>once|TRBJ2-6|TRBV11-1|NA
TGTGCCAGCAGCTTGACAGACTCTGGGGCCAACGTCCTGACTTTC
CASSLTDSGANVLTF
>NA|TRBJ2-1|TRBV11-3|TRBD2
TGTGCCAGCAGCCCAATGGCGGGATCGGGGGGTGAGCAGTTCTTC
CASSPMAGSGGEQFF
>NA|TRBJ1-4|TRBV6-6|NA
TGTGCCACCTCATCCGGGCAGGGAGGAGAAAAACTGTTTTTT
CATSSGQGGEKLFF
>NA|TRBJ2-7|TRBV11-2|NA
TGTGCCAGCAGCCAGGCGGGACAATCCTACGAGCAGTACTTC
CASSQAGQSYEQYF
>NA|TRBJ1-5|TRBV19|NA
TGTGCCAGTAGCATGACGGGCGGTGGCAATCAGCCCCAGCATTTT
CASSMTGGGNQPQHF
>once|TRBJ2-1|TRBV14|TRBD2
TGTGCCAGCAGAGAACTAGCGGGAGGGCGGGGTGAGCAGTTCTTC
CASRELAGGRGEQFF
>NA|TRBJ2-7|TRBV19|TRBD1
TGTGCCAGTACTCCGGGACAGCGTATCAACGAGCAGTACTTC
CASTPGQRINEQYF
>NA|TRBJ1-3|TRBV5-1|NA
TGCGCCAGCAGCTTGGGGGACGGTCCTGGAAACACCATATATTTT
CASSLGDGPGNTIYF
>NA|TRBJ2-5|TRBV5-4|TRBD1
TGTGCCAGCAGCTTAACAGGACAGGGGGCAGGACAAGAGACCCAGTACTTC
CASSLTGQGAGQETQYF
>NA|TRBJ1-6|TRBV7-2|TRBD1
TGTGCCAGCAGCCTAAGACAGGGGGCATCTAATTCACCCCTCCACTTT
CASSLRQGASNSPLHF
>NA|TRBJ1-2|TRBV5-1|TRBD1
TGCGCCAGCAGCTCCACAGGGGGCGCGAACTATGGCTACACCTTC
CASSSTGGANYGYTF
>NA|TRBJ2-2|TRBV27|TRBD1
TGTGCCAGCAGTTTAGGGGACAGGGTCAACACCGGGGAGCTGTTTTTT
CASSLGDRVNTGELFF
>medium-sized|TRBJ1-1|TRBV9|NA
TGTGCCAGCAGCGTAGGAGGGTCCTGGAACACTGAAGCTTTCTTT
CASSVGGSWNTEAFF
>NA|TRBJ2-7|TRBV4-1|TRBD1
TGCGCCAGCAGCCAAGTCGGGGACAGGGGGCGCTACGAGCAGTACTTC
CASSQVGDRGRYEQYF
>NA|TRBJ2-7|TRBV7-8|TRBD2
TGTGCCAGCAGCTTCAGCGGGAGCTCCGAGCAGTACTTC
CASSFSGSSEQYF
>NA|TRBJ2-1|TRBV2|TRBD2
TGTGCCAGCAGGAATAGCGGGAGGAAAGACAATGAGCAGTTCTTC
CASRNSGRKDNEQFF
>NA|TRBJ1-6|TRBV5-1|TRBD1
TGCGCCAGCAGCTTACAGGGGGATTCACCCCTCCACTTT
CASSLQGDSPLHF
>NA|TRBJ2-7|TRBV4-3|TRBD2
TGCGCCAGCCGGACTAGCGGGAAAGACGGCGAGCAGTACTTC
CASRTSGKDGEQYF
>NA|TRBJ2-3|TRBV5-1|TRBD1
TGCGCCAGCAGCTTGGGGCAGGGGGATGATACGCAGTATTTT
CASSLGQGDDTQYF
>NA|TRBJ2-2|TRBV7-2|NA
TGTGCCAGCAGGCCCCAAATCGGAGGCGGCGGGGAGCTGTTTTTT
CASRPQIGGGGELFF
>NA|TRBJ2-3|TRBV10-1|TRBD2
TGCGCCAGCAGTTCCCGAAAGAGCGGGAGTACAGATACGCAGTATTTT
CASSSRKSGSTDTQYF
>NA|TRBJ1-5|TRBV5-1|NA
TGCGCCAGCAGCTTGGGTAGCAATCAGCCCCAGCATTTT
CASSLGSNQPQHF